The source of this TCR beta chain is a study of cytomegalovirus exposure and HLA in healthy donors. Study results and limitations: When presence/absence was analysed, sequencing depth was taken to be roughly uniform across donors.

This CDR3 comprises 14 residues. J was trimmed by 6 bases and V by 7 bases; bases with no gene match: 8. Germline loops: CDR1 SGHRS, CDR2 YFSETQ. Regarding this clone: What it binds is unknown.

Both 60 Vbeta primers and 13 Jbeta primers went into the PCR. Libraries were prepared by immunoSEQ multiplex PCR; TCRdb keeps only in-frame clonotypes and omits some of them. In the table there are over 45,000 clones, over 75% of which are singletons. The genes are TRBV5-1 and TRBJ2-1; 9 bases are shared with TRBD1. Material for sequencing was PBMCs. The TCR originated in a boy between 10 and 17 years old in good health and CMV-seropositive. CDR3 sequence reads: CASASGTGRNEQFF. The CDR3 DNA reads TGCGCCAGCGCTTCCGGGACAGGGCGCAATGAGCAGTTCTTC.